This T cell receptor beta chain is drawn from a study of shared clonotypes between healthy human individuals. Notes on the study in general: Non-shared clonotypes were found to have lower generation probabilities than the clonotypes that were shared by all four of the sorted-subset donors.

With regard to this clone: Its antigen is unknown.

Sequenced by immunoSEQ multiplex PCR; TCRdb stores in-frame clones only, minus some. The table lists 550,000 to 700,000 clones, around three quarters of them singletons. Germline-derived CDR1 and CDR2 are KGHSH and LQKENI. The CDR3 covers 13 residues. V was shortened by 4 bases and J by 9 bases, with 15 bases between the two germline ends. This chain links TRBV18 with TRBJ1-1, with D hard to call. The sample was memory CD4+ T cells sorted from blood. Subset reported: CD45RA-negative fraction. This receptor was obtained from a woman aged 25 to 39 in good health. The CDR3 region is CASSQGSPLQAFF. The DNA of the CDR3 is TGTGCCAGCTCACAGGGTTCCCCCCTGCAAGCTTTCTTT.